This TCR beta chain was sequenced during a study of blood T cells in healthy people across ages. Study-wide findings and caveats: TCR beta diversity per million T cells fell roughly linearly with age.

Donors were systemically healthy Caucasian individuals from Russia aged roughly 6 to 90 years. This clonotype was seen only a few times. Its specificity is unknown. A second about 7 to 11 cycle PCR used barcoded and J-beta primers. Every cDNA molecule carried a tag from a template-switch adaptor bearing 12 random nucleotides. Each of the samples gave a minimum of 3 million paired-end reads that contained CDR3. TCRdb reprocessed the 5' RACE reads via MiXCR and lists one record per CDR3 protein. The sample lists more than 1,400,000 distinct CDR3 sequences, roughly 40% occurring once. Germline lookup yields CDR1 MGHDK and CDR2 SYGVNS. CDR3 length: 15 residues. V lost 4 bases and J 0 bases, leaving 12 bases between the germline ends.

The receptor's source is a young woman in good health. The V gene is TRBV25-1, the J gene TRBJ1-2; D uncertain. The sequenced sample consisted of blood. CDR3 sequence reads: CASSGTETPNYGYTF. The CDR3 nucleotides are TGTGCCAGCAGTGGAACCGAAACCCCTAACTATGGCTACACCTTC.